This entry lists 9 T cell receptor beta chains sequenced from one sample in a study of post-analysis software for immune sequencing data. Which antigens these TCRs recognize remains unknown. The TCR beta cDNA libraries contained unique molecular identifiers. TCRdb redid the calling of the PCR reads with MiXCR, one entry per CDR3 protein. The data show about 770,000 distinct CDR3 sequences, 46% seen once. Whole-study findings and limits: Five TRBV segments, TRBV5-6, TRBV5-1 and TRBV20-1 among them, were found more frequent in patients than controls.

Sequenced material: blood. All receptors derive from a girl between 10 and 17 years old with multiple sclerosis.

The rearrangement uses TRBV7-9 and TRBJ2-5, with 10 bases that match TRBD2. CDR1 SEHNR and CDR2 FQNEAQ come from the germline V gene (reference sequence). CDR3 length: 14 amino acids. Germline trimming cut 4 bases from V and 11 bases from J; bases unmatched to any gene: 10. The CDR3 loop is CASSYLAGVREQYF. CDR3 in DNA: TGTGCCAGCAGCTACCTAGCGGGAGTCCGAGAGCAGTACTTC.

This clonotype was seen only a few times. V gene TRBV12-5 combines with J gene TRBJ2-1; 10 bases agree with TRBD2. This CDR3 comprises 16 residues. The trim removed 0 bases at V and 6 bases at J, leaving 5 bases unmatched. The V gene's germline CDR1 is LGHNT and CDR2 FRNRAP. The CDR3 DNA is TGTGCTAGTGGTTTGGTACCGAGCGGGAGGGCCAATGAGCAGTTCTTC. It is translated as CASGLVPSGRANEQFF.

The J gene is TRBJ2-1, the V gene TRBV6-6, with no clear D. Trimming removed 7 bases from V and 1 base from J, with 14 bases in between. The CDR3 consists of 15 residues. Per germline, CDR1 MNHNY and CDR2 SVGAGI (reference sequence). CDR3 protein: CASTVPASSYNEQFF. The DNA of the CDR3 is TGTGCCAGCACCGTCCCGGCGTCTTCCTACAATGAGCAGTTCTTC.

The J gene is TRBJ2-2, the V gene TRBV7-2; no firm D call. V lost 3 bases and J lost 6, with 5 bases in between. The CDR3 is 12 residues long. In germline, CDR1 is SGHTA, CDR2 FQGNSA. CDR3 in DNA: TGTGCCAGCAGCTTCTGGGCCGGGGAGCTGTTTTTT. Its protein product is CASSFWAGELFF.

The chain recombines TRBV7-2 with TRBJ2-3; D is tentatively TRBD1 or TRBD2 (5 bases each). V lost 5 bases and J lost 0, with 15 bases in between. This CDR3 spans 16 amino acids. Germline V gene lookup returns CDR1 SGHTA and CDR2 FQGNSA. The CDR3 reads CASSRTSGHSTDTQYF. CDR3 in DNA: TGTGCCAGCAGCCGGACCAGCGGACACAGCACAGATACGCAGTATTTT.

The chain has TRBV4-1 and TRBJ2-4; TRBD2 agrees at 10 bases. The CDR3 has 21 residues. Germline V gene data show CDR1 as MGHRA and CDR2 as YSYEKL. V lost 1 base to trimming and J lost 1 base; unmatched junction nucleotides: 16. The CDR3 DNA is TGCGCCAGCAGCCAAGTCGGTAGACTAGCGGGCCTTAAGCTGGCCAAAAACATTCAGTACTTC. This gives the protein CASSQVGRLAGLKLAKNIQYF.

J is TRBJ2-7 and V is TRBV29-1; TRBD2 is a possible D gene (6 bases). The CDR3 totals 13 residues. Germline V gene lookup returns CDR1 SQVTM and CDR2 ANQGSEA. V gave up 4 bases and J gave up 0 bases, with 10 bases separating them. The CDR3 spells CSVGGGTSYEQYF. The CDR3, as DNA: TGCAGCGTTGGAGGAGGGACCTCCTACGAGCAGTACTTC.

Only a few counts were recorded for this clonotype. The genes are TRBV12-3 or TRBV12-4 and TRBJ2-1; D may correspond to TRBD1 or TRBD2 (5 bases each). The V end was cut by 5 bases, the J end by 12 bases, with 14 bases between. The CDR3 covers 12 residues. CDR3 coding DNA: TGTGCCAGCAGTCCCCGGGGCCCCGGGCAGTTCTTC. It specifies CASSPRGPGQFF.

V and J are TRBV20-1 and TRBJ1-1; D unclear. The CDR3 is 14 amino acids. Germline V gives CDR1 DFQATT, CDR2 SNEGSKA (reference sequence). Deletions cut 3 bases from V and 0 bases from J, with 11 bases between. CDR3 loop: CSARVGSMNTEAFF. The CDR3, as DNA: TGCAGTGCTAGGGTGGGCAGTATGAACACTGAAGCTTTCTTT.